These 8 T cell receptor beta chains came from one sample sequenced in a study of low-dose radiotherapy and immunotherapy resistance in tumors. Covering alpha and beta chains, TRAV- and TRBV-specific primers were used for the first-strand cDNA. TCR amplification used 20 PCR cycles, a constant-region primer and a V-primer adapter. MiXCR, applied by TCRdb to the reads, yields one record per CDR3 protein. The table includes more than 70,000 distinct CDR3 sequences, roughly 19% detected once. Regarding time point: after trial treatment. Regarding treatment: LDRT plus nivolumab, ipilimumab, low-dose cyclophosphamide and aspirin (RACIN trial). Sequenced here: PBMCs, sampled after low-dose radiotherapy plus immunotherapy. The receptors here all came from a female donor with ovarian cancer.

This clonotype occurred many times. V is TRBV6-6 and J is TRBJ2-7, with D possibly being TRBD1 (6 bases). CDR3 length: 14 residues. The germline V gene encodes CDR1 MNHNY and CDR2 SVGAGI (reference sequence). V shed 6 bases and J shed 2 bases, with 14 bases lying between them. In nucleotides, the CDR3 is TGTGCCAGCAGAACAGGGCGAGCAACCTACGAGCAGTACTTC. The encoded protein is CASRTGRATYEQYF.

This clonotype was recorded many times. CDR3 region: CASRTGGTYEQFF. CDR3 bases: TGTGCCAGCAGGACAGGGGGCACGTATGAGCAGTTCTTC. J is TRBJ2-1 and V is TRBV12-3 or TRBV12-4; TRBD1 matches at 10 bases. The CDR3 is 13 residues long. V shed 6 bases, J shed 8 bases, and the junction held 4 bases outside the gene matches.

This clonotype was detected ten times or more. The chain couples TRBV28 to TRBJ2-7; D is possibly TRBD2 (6 bases). Trimming cost V 1 base and J 2 bases, with 15 bases left between them. The germline gives CDR1 MDHEN, CDR2 SYDVKM. This CDR3 spans 16 amino acids. The CDR3 nucleotides read TGTGCCAGCAGTTTATTAAGTCTCGCGGGACCCTACGAGCAGTACTTC. Translated, it gives CASSLLSLAGPYEQYF.

A note on this clonotype: Since a far larger clone is one base different, this is likely a read error. This chain links TRBV13 with TRBJ2-3; TRBD2 aligns across 10 bases. This CDR3 is built from 19 residues. Per the germline V gene, CDR1 is PRHDT and CDR2 is FYEKMQ (reference sequence). Written as DNA, the CDR3 is TGTGTCAGCAGCCAAGAAGGTGGCCGGGCTAGCGGGAGTTCGGATACGCAGTATTTT. Translation: CVSSQEGGRASGSSDTQYF.

This clonotype has at least ten counts. The gene calls are TRBV12-3 or TRBV12-4 and TRBJ2-3, with 7 bases aligning to TRBD1. V shed 2 bases, J shed 0 bases, and the junction held 11 bases outside the gene matches. This CDR3 comprises 18 residues. The CDR3 reads CASSLTGQELTSTDTQYF. The CDR3 DNA reads as TGTGCCAGCAGTTTAACCGGACAGGAACTAACTAGCACAGATACGCAGTATTTT.

The table lists this clonotype with many counts. The chain links TRBV2 to TRBJ1-5; TRBD1 matches 8 bases. The V and J ends lost 4 bases and 2 bases, in that order; junction bases with no gene match: 4. CDR3 length: 15 residues. From germline, CDR1 is SNHLY and CDR2 FYNNEI. CDR3 sequence: CASSVNRGGNQPQHF. In nucleotides, the CDR3 is TGTGCCAGCAGTGTCAACAGGGGGGGCAATCAGCCCCAGCATTTT.

A word on this clonotype: This probably arose from a read error, given a far larger clone one base away. The V and J genes are TRBV5-1 and TRBJ2-3, with a tentative D call TRBD2 (6 bases). CDR3 length: 16 residues. Trimming left V 4 bases short and J 1 base short, with 16 bases between. Germline V gives CDR1 SGHRS, CDR2 YFSETQ. The CDR3 spells CASSERAGAGTDTQYF. CDR3 nucleotide sequence: TGCGCCAGCAGCGAACGAGCGGGTGCTGGCACAGATACGCAGTATTTT.

Only a few counts were recorded for this clonotype. This sequence joins TRBV7-2 and TRBJ2-7; 8 nucleotides match TRBD1. The CDR3 has 15 residues. The junction had 6 bases not matched to a gene; V was cut back by 3 bases and J by 2 bases. Germline assignment: CDR1 SGHTA and CDR2 FQGNSA. In DNA form, the CDR3 reads TGTGCCAGCAGCTTGGGAGGACAGGGCCCCTACGAGCAGTACTTC. Its translation: CASSLGGQGPYEQYF.